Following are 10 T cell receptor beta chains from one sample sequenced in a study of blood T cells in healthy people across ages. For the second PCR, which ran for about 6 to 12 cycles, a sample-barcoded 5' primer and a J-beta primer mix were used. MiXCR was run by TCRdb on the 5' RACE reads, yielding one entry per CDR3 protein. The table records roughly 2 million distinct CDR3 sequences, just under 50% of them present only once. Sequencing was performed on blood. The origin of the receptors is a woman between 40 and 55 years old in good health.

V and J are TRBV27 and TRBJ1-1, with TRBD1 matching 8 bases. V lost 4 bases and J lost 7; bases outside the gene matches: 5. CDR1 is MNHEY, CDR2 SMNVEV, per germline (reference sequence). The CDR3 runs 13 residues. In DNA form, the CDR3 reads TGTGCCAGCAGTTATCAGGGGGCGGGTGAAGCTTTCTTT. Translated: CASSYQGAGEAFF.

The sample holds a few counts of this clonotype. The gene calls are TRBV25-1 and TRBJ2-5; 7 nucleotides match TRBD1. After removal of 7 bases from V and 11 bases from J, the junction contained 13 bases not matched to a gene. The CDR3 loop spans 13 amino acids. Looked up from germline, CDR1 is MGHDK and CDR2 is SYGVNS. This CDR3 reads CASTGDSYGEQYF. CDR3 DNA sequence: TGTGCCAGCACCGGGGACAGCTATGGAGAGCAGTACTTC.

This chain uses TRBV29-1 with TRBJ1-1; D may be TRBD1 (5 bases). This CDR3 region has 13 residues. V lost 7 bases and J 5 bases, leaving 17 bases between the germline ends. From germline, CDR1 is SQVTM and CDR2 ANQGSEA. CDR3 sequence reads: CSASTGGGTEAFF. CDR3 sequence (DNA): TGCAGCGCTTCAACTGGGGGAGGAACTGAAGCTTTCTTT.

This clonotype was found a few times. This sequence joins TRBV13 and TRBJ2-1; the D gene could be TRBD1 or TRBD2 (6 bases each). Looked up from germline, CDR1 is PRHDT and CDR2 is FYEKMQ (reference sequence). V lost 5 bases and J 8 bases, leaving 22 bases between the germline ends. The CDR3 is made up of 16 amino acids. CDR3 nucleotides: TGTGCCAGCAGCGGCCGCCTGGGGGGCCGGTACTATGAGCAGTTCTTC. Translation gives CASSGRLGGRYYEQFF.

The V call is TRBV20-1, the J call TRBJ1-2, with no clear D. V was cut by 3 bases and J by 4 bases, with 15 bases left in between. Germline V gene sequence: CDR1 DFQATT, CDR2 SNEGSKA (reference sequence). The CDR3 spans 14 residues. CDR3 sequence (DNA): TGCAGTGCTAGTGAGGAGAATGGCGTCTATGGCTACACCTTC. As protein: CSASEENGVYGYTF.

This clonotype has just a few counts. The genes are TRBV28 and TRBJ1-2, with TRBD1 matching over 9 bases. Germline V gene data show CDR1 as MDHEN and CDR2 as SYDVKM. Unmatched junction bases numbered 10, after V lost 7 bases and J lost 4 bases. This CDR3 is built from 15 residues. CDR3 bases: TGTGCCAGCAACCCTGGGACAGGGAGGGCCTATGGCTACACCTTC. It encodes CASNPGTGRAYGYTF.

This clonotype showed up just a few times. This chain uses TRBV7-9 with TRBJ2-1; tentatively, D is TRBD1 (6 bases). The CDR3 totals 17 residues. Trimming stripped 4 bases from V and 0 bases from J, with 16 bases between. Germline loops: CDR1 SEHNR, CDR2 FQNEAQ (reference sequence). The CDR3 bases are TGTGCCAGCAGCTCTCCCCGGGACAAGAGCTCCTACAATGAGCAGTTCTTC. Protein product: CASSSPRDKSSYNEQFF.

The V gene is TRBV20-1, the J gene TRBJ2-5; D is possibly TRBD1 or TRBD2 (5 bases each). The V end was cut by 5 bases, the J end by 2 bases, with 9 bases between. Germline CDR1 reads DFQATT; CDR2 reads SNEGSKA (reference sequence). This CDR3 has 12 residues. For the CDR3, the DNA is TGCAGTGCTGGGTGGGGGCAAGAGACCCAGTACTTC. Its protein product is CSAGWGQETQYF.

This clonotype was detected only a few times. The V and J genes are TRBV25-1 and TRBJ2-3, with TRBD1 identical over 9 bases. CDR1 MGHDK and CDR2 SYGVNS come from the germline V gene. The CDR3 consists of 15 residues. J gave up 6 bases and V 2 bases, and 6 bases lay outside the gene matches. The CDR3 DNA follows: TGTGCCAGCAGTGAAAGGGGACAGGGAGGGGATACGCAGTATTTT. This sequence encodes CASSERGQGGDTQYF. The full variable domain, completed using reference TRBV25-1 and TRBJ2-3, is EADIYQTPRYLVIGTGKKITLECSQTMGHDKMYWYQQDPGMELHLIHYSYGVNSTEKGDLSSESTVSRIRTEHFPLTLESARPSHTSQYLCASSERGQGGDTQYFGPGTRLTVL.

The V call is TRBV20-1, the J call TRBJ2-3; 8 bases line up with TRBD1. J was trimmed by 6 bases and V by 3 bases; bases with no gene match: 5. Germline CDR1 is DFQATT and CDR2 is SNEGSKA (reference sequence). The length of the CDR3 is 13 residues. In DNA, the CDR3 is TGCAGTGCTAGGGACAGGGTAGGCGATACGCAGTATTTT. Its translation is CSARDRVGDTQYF.